This T cell receptor (beta chain) came from a study of T-cell memory formation after mild COVID-19. Study as a whole: TCR clusters were largely donor specific.

V was pared by 8 bases and J by 5 bases, with 12 bases between. This CDR3 contains 13 residues. Germline V lookup: CDR1 MNHNS, CDR2 SASEGT. Using constant-segment primers, 5'RACE produced TCR alpha and TCR beta cDNA libraries carrying sample barcodes and UMIs. Via MiXCR, TCRdb re-called the 5' RACE reads, giving one row per CDR3 protein. The sample yields hundreds of thousands of distinct CDR3 sequences, 20% to 30% seen once. General study points: The CD4+ clones that contracted clustered mainly within CM and EM, and the CD8+ clones concentrated in EMRA. Clones that contracted from day 15 to 85 were balanced CD4/CD8, while later expanders leaned CD4+.

This clonotype was seen more than once but under ten times. Antigen specificity is unknown. The sample consisted of PBMCs or a T cell subset sorted from them (not recorded which). The origin of this receptor is an adult woman who had mild COVID-19 (a few samples of this study predate the infection). Cell type and time point are not known. V usage is TRBV6-1 and J usage is TRBJ2-2; the D is unclear. The CDR3 region has the DNA TGTGCCAGCCCCCTTTGGGGTACCGGGGAGCTGTTTTTT. Amino acids: CASPLWGTGELFF.